A selection of T cell receptor beta chains follows, all from one sample in a study of PD-1 blockade in classical Hodgkin lymphoma. Measured with immunoSEQ multiplex PCR; TCRdb has only the in-frame clones, and not every one. Of roughly 50,000 clones listed, 80% are singletons. Sequencing was performed on peripheral blood mononuclear cells (PBMCs), taken before the second cycle of nivolumab. The receptors were sampled from a human donor with classical Hodgkin lymphoma. Both conserved end residues are part of each CDR3. The order of the fields is V gene, J gene, D gene, CDR3 length, clone size, CDR3 DNA, CDR3 protein. D genes are given only for firm matches. A clone size is listed for some rows: how often the clone was seen (once, few, many), or a class if it is expanded.

>TRBV6-1|TRBJ1-5|NA|14|NA
TGTGCCACCTTGACAGTTTATAGCAATCAGCCCCAGCATTTT
CATLTVYSNQPQHF
>TRBV5-4|TRBJ2-1|TRBD2|15|NA
TGTGCCAGCAGCCCAACTAGCGGGAGGGCCTATGAGCAGTTCTTC
CASSPTSGRAYEQFF
>TRBV14|TRBJ2-7|TRBD2|16|NA
TGTGCCAGCAGCCTGACAGGTGGGGGACTAGCCTACGAGCAGTACTTC
CASSLTGGGLAYEQYF
>TRBV5-1|TRBJ1-2|TRBD1|15|few
TGCGCCAGCAGCTGGGGGACAGGGGGTGTCTATGGCTACACCTTC
CASSWGTGGVYGYTF
>TRBV9|TRBJ1-2|NA|22|NA
TGTGCCAGCAGCACCCGTAGTAGAGGAGTCGGTAGATGGTACAGGTGGTACTATGGCTACACCTTC
CASSTRSRGVGRWYRWYYGYTF
>TRBV29-1|TRBJ1-4|NA|13|NA
TGCAGCGTTGGGGAGGGAAAGAGTGAAAAACTGTTTTTT
CSVGEGKSEKLFF
>TRBV10-3|TRBJ1-1|NA|14|NA
TGTGCCACGACTACAGGGAGTGAGGTAGCTGAAGCTTTCTTT
CATTTGSEVAEAFF
>TRBV28|TRBJ1-3|NA|13|NA
TGTGCCAGCAGTTCTGGGGCTGGAAACACCATATATTTT
CASSSGAGNTIYF
>TRBV7-2|TRBJ1-3|NA|12|NA
TGTGCCAGCAGCACCTCTGGAAACACCATATATTTT
CASSTSGNTIYF
>TRBV5-1|TRBJ1-4|NA|14|NA
TGCGCCAGCGGACCACAGGGAGTGGGTGAAAAACTGTTTTTT
CASGPQGVGEKLFF
>TRBV15|TRBJ1-5|TRBD1|16|NA
TGTGCCACCAGCGGGATGACAGGGTTTAGCAATCAGCCCCAGCATTTT
CATSGMTGFSNQPQHF
>TRBV30|TRBJ2-2|NA|12|NA
TGTGCCTTTCGGCCCAACACCGGGGAGCTGTTTTTT
CAFRPNTGELFF
>TRBV6-5|TRBJ2-3|NA|14|NA
TGTGCCAGCAGTTATGCAGGGATGTCAGATACGCAGTATTTT
CASSYAGMSDTQYF
>TRBV9|TRBJ2-3|NA|16|NA
TGTGCCAGCAGCGCAAGACGGGGGGCTAACACAGATACGCAGTATTTT
CASSARRGANTDTQYF
>TRBV10-3|TRBJ2-7|TRBD2|12|once
TGTGCCTCAAGGACTAGCGGAAACGAGCAGTACTTC
CASRTSGNEQYF
>TRBV19|TRBJ2-6|TRBD1|17|NA
TGTGCCAGTAGCAGGGACAGGGGAACCTCTGGGGCCAACGTCCTGACTTTC
CASSRDRGTSGANVLTF
>TRBV9|TRBJ2-1|NA|13|NA
TGTGCCAGCAGCCCCAGGGGAGGCAATGAGCAGTTCTTC
CASSPRGGNEQFF
>TRBV10-3|TRBJ1-3|NA|12|NA
TGTGCCAACCGGGGGAGCGGAAACACCATATATTTT
CANRGSGNTIYF
>TRBV6-5|TRBJ2-7|NA|12|NA
TGTGCCAGCACGGGCGAGTCCTACGAGCAGTACTTC
CASTGESYEQYF
>TRBV7-8|TRBJ2-7|TRBD2|16|NA
TGTGCCAGCCGATCACTAGACAGCCGCGGGGGCTACGAGCAGTACTTC
CASRSLDSRGGYEQYF
>TRBV2|TRBJ1-3|NA|17|NA
TGTGCCAGCAGTGAAGCAGGGGGAGGAATCTCTGGAAACACCATATATTTT
CASSEAGGGISGNTIYF
>TRBV4-3|TRBJ1-3|NA|15|NA
TGCGCCAGCAGAGAAGGAATAGGGTCTGGAAACACCATATATTTT
CASREGIGSGNTIYF
>TRBV9|TRBJ2-6|NA|17|once
TGTGCCAGCAGCGCCCGTGCCTCTAGTCTTGGGGCCAACGTCCTGACTTTC
CASSARASSLGANVLTF
>TRBV10-1|TRBJ2-7|NA|16|once
TGCGCCAGCAGTGAGTCCCCCGAACTAGCCTCCTACGAGCAGTACTTC
CASSESPELASYEQYF
>TRBV28|TRBJ2-2|TRBD2|16|few
TGTGCCAGCACTCGGGGGGGTACCCTGAACACCGGGGAGCTGTTTTTT
CASTRGGTLNTGELFF
>TRBV5-4|TRBJ2-3|TRBD1|16|NA
TGTGCCAGCAGCCGCCGGACAGGGGGCGACACAGATACGCAGTATTTT
CASSRRTGGDTDTQYF
>TRBV7-6|TRBJ2-7|NA|14|NA
TGTGCCAGCAGCTTACGCCGGGGTGGCGGCGAGCAGTACTTC
CASSLRRGGGEQYF
>TRBV13|TRBJ2-5|NA|14|few
TGTGCCAGCAGCTTAGGCTCTAGGGGGGAGACCCAGTACTTC
CASSLGSRGETQYF
>TRBV28|TRBJ2-1|NA|13|NA
TGTGCCAGCAGTTTAGTTGAGAACAATGAGCAGTTCTTC
CASSLVENNEQFF
>TRBV6-4|TRBJ1-2|NA|11|NA
TGTGCCAGCAGTGACGGACCCGGGGACACCTTC
CASSDGPGDTF
>TRBV7-2|TRBJ2-3|NA|14|NA
TGTGCCAGCAGCCGCCGACAGGGCACAGATACGCAGTATTTT
CASSRRQGTDTQYF
>TRBV11-2|TRBJ2-3|TRBD2|15|NA
TGTGCCAGCAGCGGGGGACTAGCGTTAACAGATACGCAGTATTTT
CASSGGLALTDTQYF
>TRBV7-3|TRBJ1-4|NA|15|NA
TGTGCCAGCAGCTTAAAAGGTTCGGATAATGAAAAACTGTTTTTT
CASSLKGSDNEKLFF
>TRBV5-1|TRBJ2-3|NA|13|NA
TGCGCCAGCAGCTTGGACGGCACAGATACGCAGTATTTT
CASSLDGTDTQYF
>TRBV19|TRBJ2-3|NA|15|NA
TGTGCCAGTAGTACAACTAGTTTTAGCACAGATACGCAGTATTTT
CASSTTSFSTDTQYF
>TRBV6-5|TRBJ2-2|NA|15|NA
TGTGCCAGCAGTTACTCTACAGGGCGTCCCGGGGAGCTGTTTTTT
CASSYSTGRPGELFF
>TRBV11-2|TRBJ2-2|NA|11|NA
TGTGCCAGCAGCTCCCCCGGGGAGCTGTTTTTT
CASSSPGELFF
>TRBV4-3|TRBJ2-1|NA|17|NA
TGCGCCAGCAGCCAAGAATTGACAGGTCGCTCCTACAATGAGCAGTTCTTC
CASSQELTGRSYNEQFF
>TRBV30|TRBJ2-7|TRBD1|14|NA
TGTGCCTGGAGTTTAAGGGACAGCTCCTACGAGCAGTACTTC
CAWSLRDSSYEQYF
>TRBV30|TRBJ2-7|TRBD1|15|NA
TGTGCCTGGAGTGTACCTAGGACAGGGGACTTCGAGCAGTACTTC
CAWSVPRTGDFEQYF
>TRBV7-8|TRBJ1-2|NA|13|NA
TGTGCCAGCGGGACGAGGGGGAACTATGGCTACACCTTC
CASGTRGNYGYTF
>TRBV7-9|TRBJ2-5|TRBD1|15|NA
TGTGCCAGCAGCTTTACGGACAGGGGACATGAGACCCAGTACTTC
CASSFTDRGHETQYF
>TRBV19|TRBJ1-5|NA|13|NA
TGTGCCAGTAGTACGGACAACAATCAGCCCCAGCATTTT
CASSTDNNQPQHF
>TRBV6-6|TRBJ2-1|NA|15|once
TGTGCCAGCACAGTGGGGACCAGCTCCTACAATGAGCAGTTCTTC
CASTVGTSSYNEQFF
>TRBV19|TRBJ1-1|TRBD1|15|NA
TGTGCCAGTAGGTTGCAGGGGGCCGGGAACACTGAAGCTTTCTTT
CASRLQGAGNTEAFF
>TRBV6-1|TRBJ1-2|NA|12|few
TGTGCCAGCAGGGTGGGAGGGGATGGCTACACCTTC
CASRVGGDGYTF
>TRBV7-9|TRBJ2-4|TRBD1|12|NA
TGTGCCACCCAAGGGGGCCCGAACATTCAGTACTTC
CATQGGPNIQYF
>TRBV5-1|TRBJ2-5|NA|14|NA
TGCGCCAGCAGCTTGGTGACAGGACAAGAGACCCAGTACTTC
CASSLVTGQETQYF
>TRBV4-1|TRBJ2-5|TRBD2|14|NA
TGCGCCAGCAGCCAAGGGACTAGTCAACAGACCCAGTACTTC
CASSQGTSQQTQYF
>TRBV19|TRBJ1-4|TRBD1|14|NA
TGTGCCAGTAGGGACAGGGACTTTGAATGGAAACTGTTTTTT
CASRDRDFEWKLFF